A selection of T cell receptor beta chains follows, all from one sample in a study of cytomegalovirus exposure and HLA in healthy donors. Profiled with immunoSEQ multiplex PCR; TCRdb holds only in-frame clones, not every one. The repertoire holds about 130,000 clones, with roughly 80% as singletons. The sample taken for sequencing was PBMCs. The receptors shown here come from a man aged 50 to 60 in good health and CMV-seronegative. Each CDR3 is given with its conserved first and last residue. D genes are given only for firm matches. Not every row has a clone size; where given, it reads once, few, many or a size class.

TRBJ1-2,TRBD1,once,TRBV5-1,TGCGCCAGCAGCTTAACACAGGGGGCAGATGGCTACACCTTC,CASSLTQGADGYTF
TRBJ2-5,NA,NA,TRBV28,TGTGCCAGCAGTTCTATGGGCGGGGGCCTAAGAGAGACCCAGTACTTC,CASSSMGGGLRETQYF
TRBJ1-5,NA,few,TRBV28,TGTGCCAGCAGTTTTTCGGACAGAAATCAGCCCCAGCATTTT,CASSFSDRNQPQHF
TRBJ2-1,NA,NA,TRBV13,TGTGCCAGCAGCTTTACTTTTCTCTCCTACAATGAGCAGTTCTTC,CASSFTFLSYNEQFF
TRBJ2-5,TRBD2,NA,TRBV19,TGTGCCAGTAGCCCCACCCGGGGGGGGGAGACCCAGTACTTC,CASSPTRGGETQYF
TRBJ2-7,TRBD1,few,TRBV7-2,TGTGCCAGCACCGACAGGGGGAGCTACGAGCAGTACTTC,CASTDRGSYEQYF
TRBJ2-3,NA,NA,TRBV5-1,TGCGCCAGCAGCTTGGCCGGCAGGGGAGAAACAGATACGCAGTATTTT,CASSLAGRGETDTQYF
TRBJ1-4,TRBD1,NA,TRBV15,TGTGCCACCAGCAAGACCCCAGGGGGCACTAATGAAAAACTGTTTTTT,CATSKTPGGTNEKLFF
TRBJ1-3,TRBD1,NA,TRBV11-2,TGTGCCAGCAGCCCTGGGACAGGGGGCCTTGGAAACACCATATATTTT,CASSPGTGGLGNTIYF
TRBJ1-2,TRBD1,NA,TRBV4-1,TGCGCCAGTAGCCAAGTGAGCCAGGGGGCGAACTATGGCTACACCTTC,CASSQVSQGANYGYTF
TRBJ2-6,NA,NA,TRBV5-1,TGCGCCAGCAGCTCTCGCGCGGCGACAGCTGGGGCCAACGTCCTGACTTTC,CASSSRAATAGANVLTF
TRBJ2-3,NA,NA,TRBV5-1,TGCGCCAGCAGCTTGAGGGAGCCACGCACAGATACGCAGTATTTT,CASSLREPRTDTQYF
TRBJ2-7,NA,NA,TRBV5-1,TGCGCCAGCAGCTTGGACCAACGGGAGCAGTACTTC,CASSLDQREQYF
TRBJ1-6,TRBD1,few,TRBV30,TGTGCCTGGAGTGGTCCTCGGACAGGGCGGGGAAATTCACCCCTCCACTTT,CAWSGPRTGRGNSPLHF
TRBJ2-4,TRBD2,NA,TRBV28,TGTGCCAGCAGTTCCCTCGGGACTAGCGGGAGGAACGCCAAAAACATTCAGTACTTC,CASSSLGTSGRNAKNIQYF
TRBJ2-1,NA,once,TRBV20-1,TGCAGTGCACTTCTTTCGCCCGAGCAGTTCTTC,CSALLSPEQFF
TRBJ2-7,NA,NA,TRBV2,TGTGCCAGCAGTGAGGAAAGTAGGACTCCTCGATTC,CASSEESRTPRF
TRBJ2-5,TRBD2,few,TRBV6-5,TGTGCCAGCAGTAAGACTAGCGGGAGGGCAGAGACCCAGTACTTC,CASSKTSGRAETQYF
TRBJ2-1,NA,few,TRBV9,TGTGCCAGCAGCGTATCAGCGGACAATGAGCAGTTCTTC,CASSVSADNEQFF
TRBJ2-7,TRBD2,NA,TRBV18,TGTGCCAGCTCACCAGGGCTAGCGGGAGCCTACGAGCAGTACTTC,CASSPGLAGAYEQYF
TRBJ2-3,TRBD2,few,TRBV2,TGTGCCAGCAGTGCCGCGGGAGGGTATGCAGATACGCAGTATTTT,CASSAAGGYADTQYF
TRBJ2-3,TRBD1,few,TRBV7-9,TGTGCCAGCAGCTTAGGGGGACAGAGCACAGATACGCAGTATTTT,CASSLGGQSTDTQYF
TRBJ1-5,NA,NA,TRBV2,TGTGCCAGCAGTGAACGGTTCAATCAGCCCCAGCATTTT,CASSERFNQPQHF
TRBJ2-7,TRBD2,NA,TRBV27,TGTGCCAGCAGTTCTCACGGCCGGGCGGGAGGGCCTATTTACGAGCAGTACTTC,CASSSHGRAGGPIYEQYF
TRBJ1-5,NA,NA,TRBV19,TGTGCCAGTAGGGACTCCCCTGGCAATCAGCCCCAGCATTTT,CASRDSPGNQPQHF
TRBJ1-1,NA,NA,TRBV6-5,TGTGCCAGCAGTGCCGACAGGTCCTCGAACACTGAAGCTTTCTTT,CASSADRSSNTEAFF
TRBJ2-7,NA,NA,TRBV27,TGTGCCAGCAGTGGGGGGGGCGCCGGTTACGAGCAGTACTTC,CASSGGGAGYEQYF
TRBJ1-1,NA,NA,TRBV28,TGTGCCAGCGGCGGGGGTCCGAACACTGAAGCTTTCTTT,CASGGGPNTEAFF
TRBJ2-7,TRBD2,NA,TRBV29-1,TGCAGCGTGGACTTAGCGGGCAGGCCCTACGAGCAGTACTTC,CSVDLAGRPYEQYF
TRBJ2-1,TRBD2,NA,TRBV7-6,TGTGCCAGCAGCCCCATTACTAGCGGGAGTTACAATGAGCAGTTCTTC,CASSPITSGSYNEQFF
TRBJ2-3,TRBD2,NA,TRBV27,TGTGCCAGCAGTTCCTCAGCGGGATACACAGATACGCAGTATTTT,CASSSSAGYTDTQYF
TRBJ2-2,TRBD1,NA,TRBV10-3,TGTGCCGCCCAAAACCGGGACAGGGGAGGGACCGGGGAGCTGTTTTTT,CAAQNRDRGGTGELFF
TRBJ2-3,TRBD2,NA,TRBV15,TGTGCCACCAGCGCACGCGGGAGAGAGACAGATACGCAGTATTTT,CATSARGRETDTQYF
TRBJ2-6,NA,NA,TRBV7-9,TGTGCCAGCAGCTTAAGGTTCGAGGCCTCAGGGTCCGGGGCCAACGTCCTGACTTTC,CASSLRFEASGSGANVLTF
TRBJ2-7,NA,NA,TRBV19,TGTGCCAGTAGTATTTCGGACAATTCCTACGAGCAGTACTTC,CASSISDNSYEQYF
TRBJ1-2,NA,few,TRBV30,TGTGCTCTGGAGGGGAGCGCGGGTGTTGGCTACACCTTC,CALEGSAGVGYTF
TRBJ1-2,TRBD1,once,TRBV7-8,TGTGCCAGCAGCCCTATGACTGTCGGCGGGACAGGGACCGGCTACACCTTC,CASSPMTVGGTGTGYTF
TRBJ2-3,TRBD1,NA,TRBV9,TGTGCCAGCGGTAAAGGACAGGGAGGAACAGATACGCAGTATTTT,CASGKGQGGTDTQYF
TRBJ2-6,TRBD1,NA,TRBV19,TGTGCCAGTAGTACTCGAAGGACAGGGGTGGAATCTGGGGCCAACGTCCTGACTTTC,CASSTRRTGVESGANVLTF
TRBJ1-4,TRBD1,NA,TRBV10-2,TGCGCCAGCAGTGCTTCAGGGGGTGAACGGGAAAAACTGTTTTTT,CASSASGGEREKLFF
TRBJ1-2,NA,NA,TRBV28,TGTGCCAGCAGCCACAATTCTCGCTACACCTTC,CASSHNSRYTF
TRBJ1-2,TRBD1,once,TRBV29-1,TGCAGCGTTGAAGTGGGACAGGCTAACTATGGCTACACCTTC,CSVEVGQANYGYTF
TRBJ2-7,TRBD1,once,TRBV28,TGTGCCAGCAGCCCCTGGGACAGCACCTCCTACGAGCAGTACTTC,CASSPWDSTSYEQYF
TRBJ1-1,TRBD1,NA,TRBV6-5,TGTGCCAGCAGTTACCCGACAGGGACTGGGGACACTGAAGCTTTCTTT,CASSYPTGTGDTEAFF
TRBJ1-2,TRBD1,NA,TRBV7-2,TGTGCCAGCAGCATTCGGACAGGGGGTTGGTATGGCTACACCTTC,CASSIRTGGWYGYTF
TRBJ1-1,NA,NA,TRBV6-5,TGTGCCAGCAGTTACTCCTCGGGGGGATACACTGAAGCTTTCTTT,CASSYSSGGYTEAFF
TRBJ1-3,NA,few,TRBV6-5,TGTGCCAGCAGGCCTACAGGGAGAGGAAACACCATATATTTT,CASRPTGRGNTIYF
TRBJ1-2,TRBD1,NA,TRBV28,TGTGCCAGCAGTTCAGGGGACAGGGGGGATTATGGCTACACCTTC,CASSSGDRGDYGYTF
TRBJ1-5,TRBD1,NA,TRBV28,TGTGCCAGCAGTTTAGCCAGACAAAGAGGGACAGTTCGCGACCGTCAGCCCCAGCATTTT,CASSLARQRGTVRDRQPQHF
TRBJ2-7,TRBD2,NA,TRBV28,TGTGCCAGCAGTTCCCCTGGGACTAGCGGGAGGGCCTTCGAGCAGTACTTC,CASSSPGTSGRAFEQYF
TRBJ2-7,TRBD1,NA,TRBV5-4,TGTGCCAGCAGCTTGGGGGAACAGGGGGCCTACGAGCAGTACTTC,CASSLGEQGAYEQYF
TRBJ2-7,TRBD2,NA,TRBV11-2,TGTGCCAGCAGCGAGGGACTAGCGGCGTTGGAGCAGTACTTC,CASSEGLAALEQYF
TRBJ2-5,NA,NA,TRBV29-1,TGCAGCGTCGGCAGGGGCGGAGAGACCCAGTACTTC,CSVGRGGETQYF
TRBJ1-2,NA,NA,TRBV11-2,TGTGCCAGCACGCGACAGGCTTACACTACCCCAATGAATGGCTACACCTTC,CASTRQAYTTPMNGYTF
TRBJ1-1,TRBD1,NA,TRBV5-1,TGCGCCAGCAGCAAACAGGGGGGGGCGGCTGAAGCTTTCTTT,CASSKQGGAAEAFF
TRBJ1-5,TRBD1,once,TRBV5-6,TGTGCCAGCAGCCTAGGACAGGCCAATCAGCCCCAGCATTTT,CASSLGQANQPQHF
TRBJ1-2,NA,NA,TRBV6-1,TGTGCCAGCAGTCAAGGGGGGGGCTATGGCTACACCTTC,CASSQGGGYGYTF
TRBJ1-1,TRBD1,NA,TRBV29-1,TGCAGCGTTATTTTGGGACAGGGGAACACTGAAGCTTTCTTT,CSVILGQGNTEAFF